These 31 T cell receptor beta chains originate from one sample sequenced in a study of cytomegalovirus exposure and HLA in healthy donors. The PCR made use of 60 Vbeta and 13 Jbeta primers. Sequencing used immunoSEQ multiplex PCR; TCRdb keeps in-frame clones, though not all of them. The table has about 37,000 clones, almost 70% seen once; the top ten hold around 4%. Sequenced sample: PBMCs. The receptors stem from a middle-aged man in good health and CMV-seronegative.

The chain is built from TRBV5-4 and TRBJ1-6; 7 positions agree with TRBD1. This CDR3 is 15 amino acids long. Per germline, CDR1 SGHNT and CDR2 YYREEE (reference sequence). Trimming took 5 bases from V and 6 from J; bases not matched to a gene: 8. The CDR3 is CASSSGQALNSPLHF. CDR3 coding DNA: TGTGCCAGCAGTTCCGGACAGGCCCTTAATTCACCCCTCCACTTT.

This chain uses TRBV19 with TRBJ2-2, with a tentative D call TRBD2 (5 bases). In germline, CDR1 is LNHDA, CDR2 SQIVND (reference sequence). The V end was cut by 8 bases, the J end by 6 bases, with 10 bases between. CDR3 length: 12 residues. The CDR3 sequence: CASQQLAGELFF. The CDR3 nucleotides are TGTGCCAGTCAACAACTAGCCGGGGAGCTGTTTTTT.

This CDR3 is CASSPGAGAVAEQYF. The CDR3 DNA sequence: TGTGCCAGCTCCCCTGGAGCGGGGGCCGTTGCCGAGCAGTACTTC. The V call is TRBV2, the J call TRBJ2-7; 8 bases map to TRBD2. The V gene's germline CDR1 is SNHLY and CDR2 FYNNEI. The CDR3 runs 15 residues. V was clipped by 8 bases and J by 6 bases; unmatched bases: 15.

The chain couples TRBV27 to TRBJ1-5, with D possibly TRBD1 on 5 matching bases. The length of the CDR3 is 14 residues. The germline gives CDR1 MNHEY, CDR2 SMNVEV (reference sequence). Between the trimmed V and J ends, which lost 3 bases and 6 bases, there was a span of 12 bases. The CDR3 DNA sequence: TGTGCCAGCAGTTTCCGCGGGGGGATTCAGCCCCAGCATTTT. Protein product: CASSFRGGIQPQHF.

This clone was seen a handful of times. The V call is TRBV18, the J call TRBJ2-3, with D perhaps TRBD2 (7 bases). Germline-derived CDR1 and CDR2 are KGHSH and LQKENI. This CDR3 contains 15 residues. V was shortened by 5 bases and J by 3 bases, with 15 bases between the two germline ends. This CDR3 reads CASSSQGRATDTQYF. The DNA of the CDR3 is TGTGCCAGCTCATCCCAGGGGAGGGCGACAGATACGCAGTATTTT. The whole variable domain, remainder taken from reference TRBV18 and TRBJ2-3, is NAGVMQNPRHLVRRRGQEARLRCSPMKGHSHVYWYRQLPEEGLKFMVYLQKENIIDESGMPKERFSAEFPKEGPSILRIQQVVRGDSAAYFCASSSQGRATDTQYFGPGTRLTVL.

V is TRBV9 and J is TRBJ1-1; perhaps TRBD1 as D (6 bases). V was shortened by 3 bases and J by 1 base, with 13 bases between the two germline ends. Germline CDR1 is SGDLS and CDR2 is YYNGEE. This CDR3 spans 15 amino acids. In DNA, the CDR3 is TGTGCCAGCAGCGCCCCGGACAGAGAGAACACTGAAGCTTTCTTT. Its translation is CASSAPDRENTEAFF.

The V and J genes are TRBV2 and TRBJ2-4, with 10 bases identical to TRBD1. V lost 7 bases and J lost 4; bases outside the gene matches: 10. Germline V gene data show CDR1 as SNHLY and CDR2 as FYNNEI. This CDR3 is 16 amino acids long. For the CDR3, the DNA is TGTGCCAGCATACTCACCCGGGGACAGGGGAAAAACATTCAGTACTTC. Encoded protein: CASILTRGQGKNIQYF.

On this clone: One junction end disagrees with the germline gene, perhaps due to a read error. The CDR3 here is CASSYNRGRAPHF. The DNA of the CDR3 is TGTGCCAGCAGCTATAACAGGGGGCGCGCGCCCCACTTT. The chain joins TRBV13 to TRBJ1-3, with TRBD1 identical over 9 bases. The CDR3 has 13 residues. CDR1 PRHDT and CDR2 FYEKMQ come from the germline V gene (reference sequence).

This clone was seen a few times. The chain couples TRBV6-5 to TRBJ2-7; D uncertain. The CDR3 has 13 residues. Trimming left V 0 bases short and J 3 bases short, with 6 bases between. Germline-derived CDR1 and CDR2 are MNHEY and SVGAGI. The CDR3 is CASSYSSVYEQYF. The CDR3 nucleotides read TGTGCCAGCAGTTACTCGAGCGTCTACGAGCAGTACTTC.

This clone was recorded a few times. V usage is TRBV6-5 and J usage is TRBJ2-7; 7 bases agree with TRBD2. V was clipped by 4 bases and J by 2 bases; unmatched bases: 8. Germline CDR1 is MNHEY and CDR2 is SVGAGI. The CDR3 runs to 15 residues. Here the CDR3 reads CASSLKRGDTYEQYF. For the CDR3, the DNA is TGTGCCAGCAGTTTGAAGCGGGGAGATACCTACGAGCAGTACTTC.

The chain combines TRBV4-1 with TRBJ2-1; 14 positions agree with TRBD2. The CDR3 spans 17 residues. Germline-derived CDR1 and CDR2 are MGHRA and YSYEKL. Trimming at V came to 4 bases and at J to 3 bases, leaving 5 bases not matched to a gene. The CDR3 DNA is TGCGCCAGCAGCCGCGGGACTAGCGGGGGAAGCTACAATGAGCAGTTCTTC. Translated, it gives CASSRGTSGGSYNEQFF.

This chain links TRBV5-1 with TRBJ1-2; 8 bases align to TRBD1. This CDR3 is 13 amino acids long. Germline assignment: CDR1 SGHRS and CDR2 YFSETQ. V trimming: 3 bases; J trimming: 6 bases; junction bases outside the gene matches: 4. The CDR3: CASSSDRANGYTF. In DNA, the CDR3 is TGCGCCAGCAGCTCGGACAGGGCAAATGGCTACACCTTC.

This clone was detected only once. V gene TRBV11-2 combines with J gene TRBJ2-3; the match to TRBD2 covers 8 bases. Germline V gene lookup returns CDR1 SGHAT and CDR2 FQNNGV. The junction had 4 bases not matched to a gene; V was cut back by 2 bases and J by 0 bases. This CDR3 is 16 amino acids long. CDR3 sequence reads: CASSLSGGGSTDTQYF. Here the CDR3 DNA reads TGTGCCAGCAGCTTATCGGGGGGGGGCAGCACAGATACGCAGTATTTT.

The chain combines TRBV4-1 with TRBJ2-5; 9 nucleotides match TRBD2. This CDR3 comprises 16 residues. The V segment lost 0 bases and the J segment 3 bases; nucleotides outside the gene matches: 5. Germline values: CDR1 MGHRA, CDR2 YSYEKL. CDR3 sequence (DNA): TGCGCCAGCAGCCAAGATCAGCGGGGGGTAGAAGAGACCCAGTACTTC. Translating gives CASSQDQRGVEETQYF.

V and J are TRBV2 and TRBJ1-1; D not certain. This CDR3 region has 12 residues. Germline CDR1 reads SNHLY; CDR2 reads FYNNEI. The V end was cut by 3 bases, the J end by 11 bases, with 13 bases between. The CDR3 region is CASSDAAGWAFF. For the CDR3, the DNA is TGTGCCAGCAGTGATGCGGCCGGCTGGGCTTTCTTT.

The V call is TRBV9, the J call TRBJ1-1; D perhaps matches TRBD1 (6 bases). This CDR3 spans 15 amino acids. V lost 3 bases and J lost 0, with 12 bases in between. Germline-derived CDR1 and CDR2 are SGDLS and YYNGEE. The CDR3 loop reads CASSGKGGMNTEAFF. The CDR3, as DNA: TGTGCCAGCAGCGGAAAAGGGGGTATGAACACTGAAGCTTTCTTT.

The CDR3 DNA sequence: TGTGCCAGCAGCGTAGTCGGAGGAGAGGACACTGAAGCTTTCTTT. This sequence encodes CASSVVGGEDTEAFF. The chain links TRBV9 to TRBJ1-1; D remains ambiguous. V was pared by 0 bases and J by 3 bases, with 12 bases between. CDR1 SGDLS and CDR2 YYNGEE come from the germline V gene. CDR3 length equals 15 residues.

This clone showed up just a few times. The chain recombines TRBV6-5 with TRBJ2-1, with a weak D call TRBD2 (6 bases). Germline CDR1 MNHEY, CDR2 SVGAGI. V lost 2 bases and J 6 bases, leaving 11 bases between the germline ends. CDR3 length: 14 residues. CDR3 sequence reads: CASSYRGSLNEQFF. Here the CDR3 DNA reads TGTGCCAGCAGTTACCGGGGGTCCCTCAATGAGCAGTTCTTC.

This clone was counted between two and nine times. This chain uses TRBV9 with TRBJ2-1, with 9 positions matching TRBD2. With 0 bases clipped from V and 2 bases from J, the junction kept 9 bases outside the gene matches. The germline gives CDR1 SGDLS, CDR2 YYNGEE. There are 18 residues in the CDR3. CDR3 DNA: TGTGCCAGCAGCGTAGCGATTGGCGGGGGGGCCGCCTACAATGAGCAGTTCTTC. It codes for CASSVAIGGGAAYNEQFF.

This clone has more than one count but fewer than ten. Here the CDR3 reads CASSIAVTQGEAFF. Written as DNA, the CDR3 is TGTGCCAGTAGTATTGCGGTGACGCAGGGTGAAGCTTTCTTT. The rearrangement links TRBV19 to TRBJ1-1; D possibly corresponds to TRBD1 (5 bases). V lost 3 bases and J 7 bases, leaving 15 bases between the germline ends. The length of the CDR3 is 14 residues. Germline CDR1 is LNHDA and CDR2 is SQIVND (reference sequence). Full variable domain (outside the CDR3, taken from reference TRBV19 and TRBJ1-1): DGGITQSPKYLFRKEGQNVTLSCEQNLNHDAMYWYRQDPGQGLRLIYYSQIVNDFQKGDIAEGYSVSREKKESFPLTVTSAQKNPTAFYLCASSIAVTQGEAFFGQGTRLTVV.

The chain links TRBV6-1 to TRBJ1-2, with 8 nucleotides matching TRBD1. V lost 2 bases to trimming and J lost 8 bases; unmatched junction nucleotides: 13. Germline CDR1 and CDR2: MNHNS and SASEGT. The CDR3 covers 16 residues. The DNA for the CDR3 is TGTGCCAGCAGTGAAAGCAGGACAGGGACGGTGAGAGGCTACACCTTC. Amino acid sequence: CASSESRTGTVRGYTF.

This chain links TRBV28 with TRBJ1-1, with 9 positions matching TRBD1. Germline values: CDR1 MDHEN, CDR2 SYDVKM. This CDR3 is built from 17 residues. The ends lost 6 bases at V and 1 base at J; junction bases unmatched: 12. The CDR3 protein is CASRTRKQGAGNTEAFF. The CDR3 DNA reads as TGTGCCAGCAGGACGCGGAAACAGGGGGCCGGGAACACTGAAGCTTTCTTT.

V usage is TRBV7-8 and J usage is TRBJ1-6; TRBD1 matches 9 bases. J gave up 10 bases and V 1 base, and 5 bases lay outside the gene matches. This CDR3 is 15 amino acids long. Germline V lookup: CDR1 SGHVS, CDR2 FQNEAQ. The CDR3 region has the DNA TGTGCCAGCAGCTTAGTGGGACAGGGTGGGTCACCCCTCCACTTT. This gives the protein CASSLVGQGGSPLHF.

The chain couples TRBV11-2 to TRBJ2-7; tentatively, D is TRBD1 (5 bases). The CDR3 has 12 amino acids. V was shortened by 6 bases and J by 5 bases, with 11 bases between the two germline ends. CDR1 and CDR2 (germline): SGHAT, FQNNGV. The CDR3 spells CASRDSPHEQYF. CDR3 coding DNA: TGTGCCAGCAGAGACAGTCCCCACGAGCAGTACTTC.

This chain joins TRBV7-8 and TRBJ1-2; 8 bases fit TRBD1. The CDR3 totals 15 residues. The germline V gene encodes CDR1 SGHVS and CDR2 FQNEAQ. The V segment lost 5 bases and the J segment 1 base; nucleotides outside the gene matches: 6. CDR3 region: CASSDRTGYNYGYTF. For the CDR3, the DNA is TGTGCCAGCAGCGATAGGACAGGGTATAACTATGGCTACACCTTC. The full variable domain, in which reference TRBV7-8 and TRBJ1-2 provide the parts outside the CDR3, is GAGVSQSPRYKVAKRGQDVALRCDPISGHVSLFWYQQALGQGPEFLTYFQNEAQLDKSGLPSDRFFAERPEGSVSTLKIQRTQQEDSAVYLCASSDRTGYNYGYTFGSGTRLTVV.

CDR3 in DNA: TGCGCCAGCAGCTTGGTAGGGGTTGGGGAAAAACTGTTTTTT. It yields the protein CASSLVGVGEKLFF. The V call is TRBV5-1, the J call TRBJ1-4; a possible D gene is TRBD1 (5 bases). The CDR3 covers 14 residues. CDR1 is SGHRS, CDR2 YFSETQ, per germline. V gave up 0 bases and J gave up 8 bases, with 11 bases separating them.

In this sample, this clone turned up a few times. V and J are TRBV2 and TRBJ1-1, with TRBD1 matching over 7 bases. After removal of 6 bases from V and 2 bases from J, the junction contained 3 bases not matched to a gene. The CDR3 loop spans 13 amino acids. CDR1 is SNHLY and CDR2 is FYNNEI in the germline V gene. The CDR3 reads CASSRDSNTEAFF. The DNA for the CDR3 is TGTGCCAGCAGCCGGGACAGTAACACTGAAGCTTTCTTT.

This clone was picked up a small number of times. This chain connects TRBV11-2 to TRBJ2-4; the match to TRBD1 covers 7 bases. Germline loops: CDR1 SGHAT, CDR2 FQNNGV. The V and J ends lost 4 bases and 3 bases, in that order; junction bases with no gene match: 3. CDR3 length equals 14 residues. The DNA of the CDR3 is TGTGCCAGCAGCTCGACAGGGTTCAAAAACATTCAGTACTTC. Translating gives CASSSTGFKNIQYF.

The chain combines TRBV7-9 with TRBJ1-4; the match to TRBD1 covers 7 bases. In germline, CDR1 is SEHNR, CDR2 FQNEAQ (reference sequence). The CDR3 loop spans 14 amino acids. After removal of 4 bases from V and 5 bases from J, the junction contained 4 bases not matched to a gene. Written as DNA, the CDR3 is TGTGCCAGCAGCTACAGGGGTTACAATGAAAAACTGTTTTTT. Translation gives CASSYRGYNEKLFF. Filled out from reference TRBV7-9 and TRBJ1-4, the complete variable domain reads DTGVSQNPRHKITKRGQNVTFRCDPISEHNRLYWYRQTLGQGPEFLTYFQNEAQLEKSRLLSDRFSAERPKGSFSTLEIQRTEQGDSAMYLCASSYRGYNEKLFFGSGTQLSVL.

The V gene is TRBV7-2, the J gene TRBJ2-4; no clear D. CDR1 is SGHTA and CDR2 is FQGNSA in the germline V gene. CDR3 length: 16 amino acids. The V end lost 1 base, the J end lost 1 base, and 11 bases lay between the germline ends. Written as DNA, the CDR3 is TGTGCCAGCAGCTTAGGTCCGAGGCTGGCCAAAAACATTCAGTACTTC. Protein product: CASSLGPRLAKNIQYF.

This sequence joins TRBV7-9 and TRBJ2-7; 9 nucleotides align to TRBD1. CDR1 and CDR2 (germline): SEHNR, FQNEAQ (reference sequence). The CDR3 is made up of 16 amino acids. The junction had 8 bases not matched to a gene; V was cut back by 4 bases and J by 1 base. The CDR3 DNA sequence: TGTGCCAGCAGCTCCAGGGCGGGACAGGGTTCCTACGAGCAGTACTTC. Protein sequence: CASSSRAGQGSYEQYF.